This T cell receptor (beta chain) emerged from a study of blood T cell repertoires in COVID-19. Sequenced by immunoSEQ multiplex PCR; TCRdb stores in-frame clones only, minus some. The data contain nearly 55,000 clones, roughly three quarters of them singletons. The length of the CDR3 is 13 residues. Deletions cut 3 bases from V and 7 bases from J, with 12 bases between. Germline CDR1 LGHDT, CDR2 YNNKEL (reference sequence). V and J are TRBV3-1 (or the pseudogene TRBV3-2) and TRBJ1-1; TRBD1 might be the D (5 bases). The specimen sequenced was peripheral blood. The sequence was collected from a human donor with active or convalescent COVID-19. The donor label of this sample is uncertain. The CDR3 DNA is TGTGCCAGCAGCCACCGGACACCACTTGAAGCTTTCTTT. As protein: CASSHRTPLEAFF.